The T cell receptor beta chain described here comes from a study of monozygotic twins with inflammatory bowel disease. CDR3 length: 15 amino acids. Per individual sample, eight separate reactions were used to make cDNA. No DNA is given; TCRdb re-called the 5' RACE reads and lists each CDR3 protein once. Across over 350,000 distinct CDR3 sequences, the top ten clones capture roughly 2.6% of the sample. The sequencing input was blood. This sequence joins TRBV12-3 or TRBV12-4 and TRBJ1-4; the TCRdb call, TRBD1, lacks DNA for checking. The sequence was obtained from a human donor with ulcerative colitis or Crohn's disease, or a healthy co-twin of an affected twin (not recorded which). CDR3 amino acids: CASSVYRDRGEKLFF.